The table lists the clone carrying this T cell receptor beta chain with a few counts. Its antigen is undetermined. This entry belongs to a study of shared clonotypes between healthy human individuals. Findings and caveats of the study: In this cohort, only blood was sampled, and tissue repertoires likely differ. The study found lower generation probabilities in non-shared clonotypes than in those shared by all four donors. Generally, naive subsets (rather than memory subsets) showed larger estimated richness.

Everyone who donated was a Caucasian adult who lived in Nashville, Tennessee. CDR3 size: 16 residues. Germline V CDR1 and CDR2: SEHNR, FQNEAQ (reference sequence). V lost 5 bases to trimming and J lost 5 bases, with 16 bases between them. Repertoires were generated with immunoSEQ multiplex PCR, while TCRdb's copy carries only in-frame clones and drops some. The sample consists of over a million clones, around 76% of them appearing once. The chain joins TRBV7-9 to TRBJ1-6, with TRBD1 as a possible D gene (5 bases). The specimen sequenced was memory CD4+ T cells sorted from blood. The subset: CD45RA-negative fraction. The sequence came from a man aged 18 to 35 in good health. The CDR3 sequence is CASSLYLGTHNSPLHF. In DNA, the CDR3 is TGTGCCAGCAGCCTCTACCTCGGGACTCATAATTCACCCCTCCACTTT. The complete variable domain, with remaining parts taken from reference TRBV7-9 and TRBJ1-6, reads DTGVSQNPRHKITKRGQNVTFRCDPISEHNRLYWYRQTLGQGPEFLTYFQNEAQLEKSRLLSDRFSAERPKGSFSTLEIQRTEQGDSAMYLCASSLYLGTHNSPLHFGNGTRLTVT.